The present T cell receptor (beta chain) was sequenced within a study of blood T cell repertoires in COVID-19. Across the whole study: Italy, Spain and the United States were the sources of the convalescent and acute COVID-19 samples.

Original processing notes: Reference gene primer amplification gave nucleated cell count estimates. The repertoire was sequenced with immunoSEQ multiplex PCR; TCRdb's copy has only in-frame clones and lacks some. V and J calls and clone size are as listed in that table; D and trimming were resolved from the DNA. The sample lists 60,000 to 80,000 clones, around 80% occurring once. Across 20 to 25 US areas, participants ranged in age from 18 to 89 years. Germline lookup yields CDR1 MDHEN and CDR2 SYDVKM. V gave up 8 bases and J gave up 1 base, with 11 bases separating them. There are 13 residues in the CDR3.

This chain uses TRBV28 with TRBJ1-1, with D unresolved. The receptor comes from a woman aged 40 to 49 with acute COVID-19. Specimen: PBMCs or T cells enriched from blood (not recorded which). CDR3: CASRGIPNTEAFF. For the CDR3, the DNA is TGTGCCAGCCGAGGCATACCGAACACTGAAGCTTTCTTT.